These 13 T cell receptor beta chains were all obtained from the same sample, sequenced in a study of siplizumab effects on memory and regulatory T cells. Using immunoSEQ multiplex PCR, the repertoire was profiled, and TCRdb retains in-frame clones only, with some absent. Of approximately 94,000 clones listed, less than 95% are singletons. The specimen sequenced was non-Treg CD4+ T cells sorted from blood. These receptors all stem from a human donor in good health.

The CDR3 is CASSLAPLAGGVYEQYF. Written as DNA, the CDR3 is TGCGCCAGCAGCTTAGCACCTTTGGCGGGTGGGGTGTACGAGCAGTACTTC. The chain has TRBV5-1 and TRBJ2-7, with D possibly TRBD2 on 5 matching bases. The CDR3 has 17 amino acids. V lost 2 bases and J lost 4, with 22 bases in between. Germline-derived CDR1 and CDR2 are SGHRS and YFSETQ.

This sequence joins TRBV6-5 and TRBJ2-5; possible D gene TRBD2, 5 bases. The CDR3 loop spans 16 amino acids. V was trimmed by 3 bases and J by 5 bases, leaving 19 bases between them. Germline CDR1 reads MNHEY; CDR2 reads SVGAGI. CDR3 sequence (DNA): TGTGCCAGCAGTTATAGAGGGAGTAAATCTGCTGAGACCCAGTACTTC. Its protein product is CASSYRGSKSAETQYF.

The V gene is TRBV18, the J gene TRBJ2-2; TRBD1 matches at 9 bases. CDR1 is KGHSH, CDR2 LQKENI, per germline. The CDR3 is made up of 16 amino acids. V lost 4 bases, J lost 5 bases, and 8 bases stayed unmatched. The CDR3 DNA sequence: TGTGCCAGCTCACGACGGACAGGGGAAGGGACCGGGGAGCTGTTTTTT. This encodes CASSRRTGEGTGELFF.

The rearrangement uses TRBV28 and TRBJ2-5; 8 nucleotides agree with TRBD2. Germline loops: CDR1 MDHEN, CDR2 SYDVKM. This CDR3 comprises 15 residues. Germline trimming cut 5 bases from V and 1 base from J; bases unmatched to any gene: 6. The CDR3 here is CASSTPTSVQETQYF. The CDR3 DNA is TGTGCCAGCAGTACCCCGACTAGCGTCCAAGAGACCCAGTACTTC. The variable domain in full, completed from reference TRBV28 and TRBJ2-5, reads DVKVTQSSRYLVKRTGEKVFLECVQDMDHENMFWYRQDPGLGLRLIYFSYDVKMKEKGDIPEGYSVSREKKERFSLILESASTNQTSMYLCASSTPTSVQETQYFGPGTRLLVL.

The chain uses TRBV27 and TRBJ2-7; 7 bases are a match to TRBD1. Looked up from germline, CDR1 is MNHEY and CDR2 is SMNVEV (reference sequence). The ends lost 4 bases at V and 3 bases at J; junction bases unmatched: 9. There are 15 residues in the CDR3. The CDR3 loop is CASSYPARGIYEQYF. The CDR3 bases are TGTGCCAGCAGTTACCCGGCCAGGGGGATCTACGAGCAGTACTTC.

The CDR3 loop reads CASSLVSGRAKEQYF. The CDR3 bases are TGCGCCAGCAGCTTGGTTAGCGGGAGGGCAAAAGAGCAGTACTTC. The chain joins TRBV5-1 to TRBJ2-7, with 11 bases matching TRBD2. Germline CDR1 and CDR2: SGHRS and YFSETQ. The CDR3 loop spans 15 amino acids. The V segment lost 0 bases and the J segment 7 bases; nucleotides outside the gene matches: 6.

This clone was recorded once. The chain employs TRBV29-1 and TRBJ1-1; unclear D gene. Trimming shortened V by 4 bases and J by 1 base, and 13 bases separated the two germline ends. Germline V lookup: CDR1 SQVTM, CDR2 ANQGSEA. The CDR3 is 14 amino acids. The DNA for the CDR3 is TGCAGCGTTGCCGGGAAGAGAAGGAACACTGAAGCTTTCTTT. It yields the protein CSVAGKRRNTEAFF.

The J gene is TRBJ1-2, the V gene TRBV7-9; D call uncertain. Trimming cost V 3 bases and J 8 bases, with 16 bases left between them. Germline V gives CDR1 SEHNR, CDR2 FQNEAQ (reference sequence). There are 14 residues in the CDR3. CDR3 sequence (DNA): TGTGCCAGCAGCTTTCCCCGGGCTCCCTGGGGCTACACCTTC. This encodes CASSFPRAPWGYTF.

The V call is TRBV4-1, the J call TRBJ1-1; D not certain. The CDR3 runs to 14 residues. V was trimmed by 2 bases and J by 5 bases, leaving 12 bases between them. CDR1 is MGHRA, CDR2 YSYEKL, per germline. The CDR3 region has the DNA TGCGCCAGCAGCCAATCAGCCCCTGGGACTGAAGCTTTCTTT. Translation gives CASSQSAPGTEAFF.

The chain recombines TRBV28 with TRBJ2-1; 10 bases fit TRBD2. The V gene's germline CDR1 is MDHEN and CDR2 SYDVKM. J was trimmed by 2 bases and V by 2 bases; bases with no gene match: 6. The CDR3 runs 17 residues. The CDR3 bases are TGTGCCAGCAGTTTACCTAGGACTAGCGGCGCCTACAATGAGCAGTTCTTC. This translates into CASSLPRTSGAYNEQFF.

V usage is TRBV5-4 and J usage is TRBJ2-7, with D perhaps being TRBD1 or TRBD2 (7 bases each). The V gene lost 10 bases and the J gene lost 6 bases, with 26 bases spanning the gap. The germline V gene has CDR1 SGHNT and CDR2 YYREEE (reference sequence). There are 15 residues in the CDR3. CDR3 nucleotides: TGTGCCTGGACCGGGACAGCACCCTCGGGGGGCGAGCAGTACTTC. This sequence encodes CAWTGTAPSGGEQYF.

The CDR3 loop is CASSLPSGRSYEQYF. The CDR3 DNA reads as TGTGCCAGCAGCTTACCTAGCGGGAGATCCTACGAGCAGTACTTC. This chain connects TRBV7-8 to TRBJ2-7, with 10 nucleotides matching TRBD2. V was pared by 2 bases and J by 1 base, with 2 bases of the junction left unmatched. Germline CDR1 reads SGHVS; CDR2 reads FQNEAQ. The CDR3 is 15 amino acids.

This clone was seen a single time. The chain is built from TRBV4-1 and TRBJ2-4, with 8 bases lining up with TRBD2. Looked up from germline, CDR1 is MGHRA and CDR2 is YSYEKL. Unmatched junction bases numbered 1, after V lost 2 bases and J lost 7 bases. The CDR3 totals 13 residues. In nucleotides, the CDR3 is TGCGCCAGCAGCCAACTAGCGGGTAACATTCAGTACTTC. Translating it yields CASSQLAGNIQYF.